This TCR beta chain is drawn from a study of CD8+ T cells in alopecia areata. Study results and limitations: Relative to normal scalp, lesional scalp, especially alopecia totalis/universalis, showed higher clonality. Patients shared TCRs less clearly than mice did, possibly owing to HLA.

The J segment lost 0 bases and the V segment lost 0 bases, leaving 6 bases of the junction unmatched. In germline, CDR1 is SGHTS, CDR2 YDEGEE. The CDR3 is 16 amino acids. As for this clone: Its specificity is unknown.

The authors extracted RNA and reverse transcribed it into cDNA as the sequencing template. Produced via immunoSEQ multiplex PCR; TCRdb's table is partial and in-frame only. The sample shows over 200,000 clones, 57% of them seen only once. Samples from alopecia areata patients were lesional scalp punch biopsies and peripheral blood. From PBMCs, CD4+ and CD8+ T cells were sorted. The rearrangement uses TRBV5-8 and TRBJ2-7, with TRBD1 matching 7 bases. This receptor was identified in a human donor with alopecia areata. Specimen: CD4+ T cells sorted from blood, collected at week 0. The CDR3 DNA reads as TGTGCCAGCAGCTTGGAGGGGACAGTCTACTCCTACGAGCAGTACTTC. Its translation is CASSLEGTVYSYEQYF.